The following is a TCR beta chain sequence with its context. The antigen remains undetermined. V was trimmed by 8 bases and J by 2 bases, leaving 12 bases between them. Germline CDR1 and CDR2: ENHRY and SYGVKD. The CDR3 is made up of 13 amino acids. Data came from immunoSEQ multiplex PCR; TCRdb stores just in-frame clones and leaves some out. The sample carries tens of thousands of clones, around 82% recorded once. The time point was: pretreatment peripheral blood. This sample was taken from a study of PD-L1 blockade in urothelial cancer. Study-level background: Patients had undergone 0 to 3 prior chemotherapy regimens. Analyses were performed on blood at 3 weeks after treatment start (the second dose) and at 6 weeks. Notes on the study in general: Blood clones associated with the tumor expanded more at 3 weeks in durable-benefit patients. Pretreatment clonality of the blood TCR repertoire below the median was predictive of superior survival.

The sequences come from PBMCs, collected around atezolizumab (anti-PD-L1) treatment. This chain uses TRBV10-3 with TRBJ2-5, with no clear D. The TCR was taken from a man in his sixties with urothelial cancer. DNA for the CDR3: TGTGCCATCGGTCTGGAGTCACAAGAGACCCAGTACTTC. This gives the protein CAIGLESQETQYF.